This is a list of T cell receptor beta chains from one sample in a study of blood T cells in healthy people across ages. TCRdb ran MiXCR on the 5' RACE reads and lists one entry per CDR3 protein. In the table there are 800,000 to 1,000,000 distinct CDR3 sequences, around 49% of which are singletons. Specimen: blood. These receptor sequences come from a man under 40 in good health. The CDR3 runs from the conserved cysteine through the conserved F or W. Where a row states a size, it is once, few, many or the class of an expanded clone; other rows omit it.

clone size: .; V gene: TRBV6-5; CDR3 protein: CASSGAGTVRGYTF
clone size: .; V gene: TRBV13; CDR3 protein: CASSGPGHLTYEQYF
clone size: .; V gene: TRBV29-1; CDR3 protein: CSVDTGGNQPQHF
clone size: few; V gene: TRBV28; CDR3 protein: CASSSDLSSIDEQFF
clone size: .; V gene: TRBV28; CDR3 protein: CASSLQVGAEAFF
clone size: .; V gene: TRBV4-2; CDR3 protein: CASSQDRETSDTQYF
clone size: .; V gene: TRBV4-2; CDR3 protein: CASRRTGLETQFF
clone size: once; V gene: TRBV11-3; CDR3 protein: CASSIDRGPYQETQYF
clone size: .; V gene: TRBV11-2; CDR3 protein: CASSLGIDEQFF
clone size: many; V gene: TRBV7-2; CDR3 protein: CASSRSGGLTDTQYF
clone size: .; V gene: TRBV29-1; CDR3 protein: CSVEQGALPGYTF
clone size: few; V gene: TRBV4-1; CDR3 protein: CASSPPGGAGGSYNEQFF
clone size: .; V gene: TRBV27; CDR3 protein: CASSFGQVNSPLHF
clone size: .; V gene: TRBV25-1; CDR3 protein: CASSEQGAGELFF
clone size: .; V gene: TRBV18; CDR3 protein: CASSRGTSDQETQYF
clone size: many; V gene: TRBV3-1; CDR3 protein: CASSQEHEQYF
clone size: once; V gene: TRBV4-1; CDR3 protein: CASSQGLQGANHEQYF
clone size: few; V gene: TRBV29-1; CDR3 protein: CSALLGGFQPQHF
clone size: few; V gene: TRBV24-1; CDR3 protein: CATSDTTREQYF
clone size: few; V gene: TRBV4-2; CDR3 protein: CASSQEWGGWETQYF
clone size: once; V gene: TRBV4-1; CDR3 protein: CASSQDEGGTGIDGYTF
clone size: .; V gene: TRBV7-2; CDR3 protein: CASSRSGQGPYNEQFF
clone size: few; V gene: TRBV6-5; CDR3 protein: CASSYTGEDGYTF
clone size: few; V gene: TRBV6-1; CDR3 protein: CASSLSRPGNYEQYF
clone size: few; V gene: TRBV6-1; CDR3 protein: CASSPGTGFTSSYNEQFF
clone size: few; V gene: TRBV20-1; CDR3 protein: CSAPGLLAENYGYTF
clone size: many; V gene: TRBV2; CDR3 protein: CASREGTGVYGYTF
clone size: .; V gene: TRBV6-1; CDR3 protein: CASSTPSGENTDTQYF
clone size: .; V gene: TRBV21-1; CDR3 protein: CASSKWGANGQDGNQPQHF
clone size: .; V gene: TRBV4-2; CDR3 protein: CASSQDLAGGRQETQYF
clone size: .; V gene: TRBV3-1; CDR3 protein: CASSRQGATDTQYF
clone size: once; V gene: TRBV6-1; CDR3 protein: CASSEGGGWTDTGELFF
clone size: few; V gene: TRBV7-2; CDR3 protein: CASSYDRFTDTQYF
clone size: .; V gene: TRBV15; CDR3 protein: CATSTGPQDKTQYF
clone size: .; V gene: TRBV10-3; CDR3 protein: CAISESMSAGTELSYEQYF
clone size: .; V gene: TRBV9; CDR3 protein: CASSVTGGGHNEQFF
clone size: .; V gene: TRBV12-3/TRBV12-4; CDR3 protein: CASSILQTDTQYF
clone size: .; V gene: TRBV28; CDR3 protein: CASSRADSNQPQHF
clone size: many; V gene: TRBV4-2; CDR3 protein: CASSQGRGGYNEQFF
clone size: .; V gene: TRBV27; CDR3 protein: CASSSLGTDYGYTF
clone size: .; V gene: TRBV29-1; CDR3 protein: CSVDQQDNYGYTF
clone size: few; V gene: TRBV7-9; CDR3 protein: CASSLGRTSGCTDTQYF
clone size: few; V gene: TRBV20-1; CDR3 protein: CSASRAADFTDTQYF
clone size: .; V gene: TRBV20-1; CDR3 protein: CSAREGGAISYEQYF
clone size: few; V gene: TRBV6-6; CDR3 protein: CASSPYTGYEQYF
clone size: few; V gene: TRBV7-9; CDR3 protein: CASSSRDRGFLYGYTF
clone size: .; V gene: TRBV20-1; CDR3 protein: CSARDIQFAKSEQFF
clone size: few; V gene: TRBV25-1; CDR3 protein: CASSESDGPSYNEQFF
clone size: .; V gene: TRBV11-2; CDR3 protein: CASSLPAGEQETQYF
clone size: .; V gene: TRBV4-2; CDR3 protein: CASSQEDARDEQFF
clone size: .; V gene: TRBV3-1; CDR3 protein: CASSQARYEQFF
clone size: .; V gene: TRBV12-3/TRBV12-4; CDR3 protein: CASSLLTGANYGYTF
clone size: .; V gene: TRBV6-6; CDR3 protein: CASSLTMGSYEQYF
clone size: few; V gene: TRBV20-1; CDR3 protein: CSARLPQVAKNIQYF
clone size: .; V gene: TRBV3-1; CDR3 protein: CASSRDRLTPGNTTYF